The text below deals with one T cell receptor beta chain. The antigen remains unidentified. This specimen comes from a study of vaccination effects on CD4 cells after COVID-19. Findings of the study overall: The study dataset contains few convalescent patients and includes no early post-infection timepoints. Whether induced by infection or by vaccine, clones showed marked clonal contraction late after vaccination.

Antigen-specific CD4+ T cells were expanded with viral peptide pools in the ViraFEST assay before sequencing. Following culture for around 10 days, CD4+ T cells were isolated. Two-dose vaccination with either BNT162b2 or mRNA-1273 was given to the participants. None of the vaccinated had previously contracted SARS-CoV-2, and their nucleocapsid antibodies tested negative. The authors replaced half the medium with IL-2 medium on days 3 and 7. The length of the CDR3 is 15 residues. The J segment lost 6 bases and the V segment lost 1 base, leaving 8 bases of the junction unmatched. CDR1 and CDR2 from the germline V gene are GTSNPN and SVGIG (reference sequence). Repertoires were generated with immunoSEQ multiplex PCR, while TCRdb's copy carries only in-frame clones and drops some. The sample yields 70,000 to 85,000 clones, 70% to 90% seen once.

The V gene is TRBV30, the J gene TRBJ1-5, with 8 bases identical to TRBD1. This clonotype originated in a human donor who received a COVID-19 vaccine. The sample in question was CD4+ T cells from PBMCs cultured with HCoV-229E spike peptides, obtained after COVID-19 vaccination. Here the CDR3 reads CAWSAPRTGFQPQHF. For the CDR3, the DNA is TGTGCCTGGAGTGCCCCTCGGACAGGGTTTCAGCCCCAGCATTTT.